The sample holds a few counts of the clone carrying this T cell receptor beta chain. What it binds is unknown. Primers used in a second PCR of roughly 7 to 12 cycles were a sample-barcoded 5' primer and a J-beta primer mix. TCRdb reprocessed the 5' RACE reads via MiXCR and lists one record per CDR3 protein. The table records a few hundred thousand distinct CDR3 sequences, 27% of them present only once. This sample is part of a study of blood T cells in healthy people across ages. Overall study results and limits: More naive CD4+ cells and higher diversity were found in long-lived than in aged donors.

Germline-derived CDR1 and CDR2 are SQVTM and ANQGSEA. The CDR3 has 13 amino acids. The trim removed 6 bases at V and 4 bases at J, leaving 7 bases unmatched. The rearrangement links TRBV29-1 to TRBJ2-5; 8 nucleotides align to TRBD1. This TCR came from a woman between 70 and 85 years old in good health. Sequenced material: blood. CDR3 sequence reads: CSVWTGRIETQYF. DNA of the CDR3: TGCAGCGTATGGACAGGGCGGATAGAGACCCAGTACTTC.